The text below deals with one T cell receptor beta chain. Its cognate antigen is unknown. Treatment specified: oral pan-JAK inhibitor, 5-10 mg twice daily. The data stem from a study of CD8+ T cells in alopecia areata. Overall study: It was oral tofacitinib, at 5 to 10 mg twice daily, that treated patients received. Dosing with tofacitinib proceeded for 6 to 18 months, followed by 6 months off drug. Study results and caveats: There was only one nonresponder, so it was unclear how baseline CD8+ expansion relates to response. Relative to normal scalp, lesional scalp, especially alopecia totalis/universalis, showed higher clonality.

Following RNA extraction, reverse transcription yielded cDNA that acted as the sequencing template. The data were produced by immunoSEQ multiplex PCR, yet TCRdb's version contains in-frame clones alone and is incomplete. The profile shows 110,000 or so clones, approximately 51% of them singletons. The sequences come from CD4+ T cells sorted from blood, collected at week 24, from a patient treated with tofacitinib. The TCR was taken from a human donor with alopecia areata.

CDR3 DNA sequence: TGTGCCAGCAGCTACTACGGTTCCCAGTTGAACACTGAAGCTTTCTTT. Translation gives CASSYYGSQLNTEAFF. This chain links TRBV5-6 with TRBJ1-1; D remains unclear. This CDR3 is built from 16 residues. V was clipped by 3 bases and J by 0 bases, with 15 bases between them. The germline V gene has CDR1 SGHDT and CDR2 YYEEEE. Full variable domain (rest looked up from reference TRBV5-6 and TRBJ1-1): DAGVTQSPTHLIKTRGQQVTLRCSPKSGHDTVSWYQQALGQGPQFIFQYYEEEERQRGNFPDRFSGHQFPNYSSELNVNALLLGDSALYLCASSYYGSQLNTEAFFGQGTRLTVV.